This record covers a single TCR beta chain. Antigen unknown. One end of the junction varies from germline; a read error may be responsible. PCR used 60 Vbeta primers and 13 Jbeta primers. The table came from immunoSEQ multiplex PCR; TCRdb's copy has only in-frame clones and leaves some out. The sample contains about 140,000 clones, around 80% of which appear only once. This sample was taken from a study of cytomegalovirus exposure and HLA in healthy donors. The study, taken as a whole, reports: Later analysis showed TCR association rates varying by HLA locus, highest for DRB1 and lowest for HLA-C.

The sequencing input was PBMCs. The receptor was isolated from a man aged 35 to 55 in good health and CMV-seronegative.

The CDR3 protein is CTSSLGQPTGELFF. As DNA, the CDR3 is TGTACCAGCAGCCTTGGACAGCCCACCGGGGAGCTGTTTTTT. V usage is TRBV5-6 and J usage is TRBJ2-2, with a possible D match to TRBD1 (6 bases). The CDR3 spans 14 residues. The germline gives CDR1 SGHDT, CDR2 YYEEEE.